The clone carrying this TCR beta chain was counted at least ten times. This entry is derived from a study of tumor-infiltrating lymphocytes in primary liver carcinoma. Unsorted whole blood yielded blood RNA, and germline DNA was extracted as well. Reverse transcription of approximately 500 ng total RNA with a constant-region primer produced TCR beta cDNA. Sequencing libraries for TCR beta derived from three nested multiplex PCR rounds that used slightly modified ARM-PCR. The first two PCR rounds used TRBV1-TRBV30 primers with a Cbeta primer, around 10 cycles each. TCRdb re-derived calls from the multiplex PCR reads in MiXCR, one entry per CDR3 protein. The sample contains 300,000 to 400,000 distinct CDR3 sequences, about two thirds of which appear only once. Germline lookup yields CDR1 MNHNY and CDR2 SVGAGI (reference sequence). V was clipped by 2 bases and J by 6 bases, with 14 bases between them. The CDR3 is 16 amino acids.

This sequence was found in a man aged 40-49 years with primary liver carcinoma and hepatitis B virus infection. Sequenced input: peripheral blood. The genes are TRBV6-6 and TRBJ2-6; D may be TRBD2 (5 bases). CDR3 amino acids: CASSYLELGEANVLTF. DNA for the CDR3: TGTGCCAGCAGTTACCTTGAGTTGGGAGAGGCCAACGTCCTGACTTTC.